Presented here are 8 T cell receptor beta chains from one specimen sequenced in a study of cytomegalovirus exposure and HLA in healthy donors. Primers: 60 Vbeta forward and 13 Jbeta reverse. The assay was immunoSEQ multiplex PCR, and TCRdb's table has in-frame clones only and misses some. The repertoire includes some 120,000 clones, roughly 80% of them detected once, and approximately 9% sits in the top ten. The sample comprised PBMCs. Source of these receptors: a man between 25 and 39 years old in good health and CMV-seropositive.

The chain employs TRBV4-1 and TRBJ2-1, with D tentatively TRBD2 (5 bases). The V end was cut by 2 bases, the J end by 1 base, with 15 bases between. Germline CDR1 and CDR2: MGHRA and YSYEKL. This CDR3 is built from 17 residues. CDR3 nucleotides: TGCGCCAGCAGCCAACGCGACGTGACGGGATCCTACAATGAGCAGTTCTTC. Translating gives CASSQRDVTGSYNEQFF.

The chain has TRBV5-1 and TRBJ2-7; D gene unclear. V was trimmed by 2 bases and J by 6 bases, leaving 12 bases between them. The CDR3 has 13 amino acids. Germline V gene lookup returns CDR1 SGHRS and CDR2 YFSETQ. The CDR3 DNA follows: TGCGCCAGCAGCTTTACTATTTTCAGCGAGCAGTACTTC. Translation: CASSFTIFSEQYF.

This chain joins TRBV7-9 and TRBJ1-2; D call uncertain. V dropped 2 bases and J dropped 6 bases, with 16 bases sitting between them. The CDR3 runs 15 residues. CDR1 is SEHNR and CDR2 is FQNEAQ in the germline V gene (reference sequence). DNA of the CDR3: TGTGCCAGCAGCTTAAGCAGGCCGATGCTCGATGGCTACACCTTC. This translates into CASSLSRPMLDGYTF.

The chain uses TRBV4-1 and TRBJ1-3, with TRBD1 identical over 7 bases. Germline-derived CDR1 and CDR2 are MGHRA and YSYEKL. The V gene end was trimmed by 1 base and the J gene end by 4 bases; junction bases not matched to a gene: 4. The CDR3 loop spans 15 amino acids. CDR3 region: CASSQGQGGGNTIYF. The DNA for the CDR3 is TGCGCCAGCAGCCAAGGACAGGGTGGGGGAAACACCATATATTTT.

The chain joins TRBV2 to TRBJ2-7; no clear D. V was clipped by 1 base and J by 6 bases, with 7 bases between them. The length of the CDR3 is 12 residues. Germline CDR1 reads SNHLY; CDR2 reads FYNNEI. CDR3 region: CASSEGAREQYF. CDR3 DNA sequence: TGTGCCAGCAGTGAAGGGGCCCGCGAGCAGTACTTC. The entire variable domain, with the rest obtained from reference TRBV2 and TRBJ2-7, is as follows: EPEVTQTPSHQVTQMGQEVILRCVPISNHLYFYWYRQILGQKVEFLVSFYNNEISEKSEIFDDQFSVERPDGSNFTLKIRSTKLEDSAMYFCASSEGAREQYFGPGTRLTVT.

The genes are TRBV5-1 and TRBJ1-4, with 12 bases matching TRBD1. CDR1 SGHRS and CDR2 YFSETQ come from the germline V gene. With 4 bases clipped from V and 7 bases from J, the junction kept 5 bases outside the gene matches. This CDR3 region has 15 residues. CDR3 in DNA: TGCGCCAGCAGCCAAGAGGGACAGGGGGCTGAAAAACTGTTTTTT. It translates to CASSQEGQGAEKLFF.

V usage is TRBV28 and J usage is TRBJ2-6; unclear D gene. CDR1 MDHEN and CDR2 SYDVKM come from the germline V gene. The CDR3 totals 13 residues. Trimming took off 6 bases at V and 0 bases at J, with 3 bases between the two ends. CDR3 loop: CASRYSGANVLTF. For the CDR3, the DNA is TGTGCCAGCAGGTACTCTGGGGCCAACGTCCTGACTTTC.

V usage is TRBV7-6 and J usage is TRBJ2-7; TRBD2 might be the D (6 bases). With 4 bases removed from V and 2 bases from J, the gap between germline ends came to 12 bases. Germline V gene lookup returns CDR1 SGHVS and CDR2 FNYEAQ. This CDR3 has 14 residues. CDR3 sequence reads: CASSSGGRAYEQYF. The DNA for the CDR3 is TGTGCCAGCAGCTCTGGGGGGAGAGCCTACGAGCAGTACTTC.